This record looks at one TCR beta chain sequence and its context. Its antigen is undetermined. The repertoire was sequenced with immunoSEQ multiplex PCR; TCRdb's copy has only in-frame clones and lacks some. The table has more than 150,000 clones, more than 75% seen once. These data are taken from a study of T cell responses to AZD1222 COVID-19 vaccine. Study-wide results and caveats: Regions 160-218 and 743-854 held dominance among vaccine-associated CD4 TCRs, which spanned spike.

The CDR3 sequence is 17 residues long. Germline CDR1 SGHNT, CDR2 YYREEE (reference sequence). Trimming cost V 4 bases and J 6 bases; bases outside gene matches: 8. The rearrangement uses TRBV5-4 and TRBJ2-1; 15 bases are a match to TRBD2. Sequences were derived from peripheral blood, sampled on day 0 of AZD1222 vaccination. The sequence derives from an adult in good health. CDR3 region: CASSPRTSGRVGNEQFF. CDR3 DNA: TGTGCCAGCAGCCCCAGGACTAGCGGGAGGGTGGGCAATGAGCAGTTCTTC.